This T cell receptor beta chain was sequenced during a study of human T cells and chemical hapten exposure. Whole-study results and caveats: Versus controls, expanded TCRs had significantly more large CDR3 similarity clusters. Alopecia in all donors means immunity may differ from healthy individuals.

Deletions cut 7 bases from V and 0 bases from J, with 11 bases between. CDR3 length equals 13 residues. In germline, CDR1 is SGHRS, CDR2 YFSETQ. TCRdb reanalysed the RACE reads using MiXCR and keeps one entry per CDR3 protein. This table has 35,000 to 45,000 distinct CDR3 sequences, about 9.6% appearing once. This clonotype has at least ten counts. Antigen specificity is unknown. Time point denoted: patch test 2, 6 weeks after DPC sensitization. Treatment of the sample: therapeutic diphenylcyclopropenone sensitization with weekly scalp DPC. Unfractionated whole blood served as the source for total RNA extraction.

The source of this sequence is a young woman with alopecia areata. Some clones in this sample may be carry-over from other donors' samples. The chain employs TRBV5-1 and TRBJ2-7; D may correspond to TRBD1 or TRBD2 (5 bases each). The sequencing here drew on whole blood, taken in connection with sensitization to the hapten diphenylcyclopropenone (DPC). In DNA form, the CDR3 reads TGCGCCAGCGGGGGAGACCCCTCCTACGAGCAGTACTTC. It yields the protein CASGGDPSYEQYF.